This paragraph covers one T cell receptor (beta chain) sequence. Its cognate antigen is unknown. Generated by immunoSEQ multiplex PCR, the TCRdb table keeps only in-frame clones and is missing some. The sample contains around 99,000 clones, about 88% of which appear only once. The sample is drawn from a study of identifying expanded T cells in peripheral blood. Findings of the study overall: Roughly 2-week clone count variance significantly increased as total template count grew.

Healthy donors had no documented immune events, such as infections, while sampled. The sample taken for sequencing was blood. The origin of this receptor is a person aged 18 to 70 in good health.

CDR3 in DNA: TGTGCCAGCAGCCCAATCAGCGGCGAGCAGTACTTC. This codes for CASSPISGEQYF. This sequence joins TRBV11-3 and TRBJ2-7, with D perhaps TRBD2 (5 bases). Germline lookup yields CDR1 SGHNT and CDR2 YENEEA. V dropped 5 bases and J dropped 6 bases, with 11 bases sitting between them. The CDR3 is 12 amino acids.